Listed below are T cell receptor beta chains from one sample, sequenced in a study of early T cells in non-severe SARS-CoV-2 infection. TCRdb ran MiXCR on the 5' RACE reads and lists one entry per CDR3 protein. The repertoire holds 85,000 to 100,000 distinct CDR3 sequences, with approximately 13% as singletons. Sequencing was performed on whole blood. All receptors come from an adult who was a healthcare worker with PCR-confirmed SARS-CoV-2 infection or an uninfected control (not recorded which). Both conserved end residues are part of each CDR3. The D gene is left open where the match is weak. Clone size appears in some rows only: once, few, many, or a class for an expanded clone.

CDR3 DNA: TGTGCCAGCAGTTTAGCGGGGGGGCTTTCCCGTAATGAGCAGTTCTTC
CDR3 protein: CASSLAGGLSRNEQFF
D gene: TRBD2
clone size: many
V gene: TRBV2
J gene: TRBJ2-1

CDR3 DNA: TGTGCCAGCAGCCACTCCGGGACTAGGGTCCAAGAGACCCAGTACTTC
CDR3 protein: CASSHSGTRVQETQYF
D gene: TRBD2
clone size: .
V gene: TRBV7-9
J gene: TRBJ2-5

CDR3 DNA: TGCAGCTTTATCCAGAGGGCTGAAGCTTTCTTT
CDR3 protein: CSFIQRAEAFF
D gene: .
clone size: many
V gene: TRBV29-1
J gene: TRBJ1-1

CDR3 DNA: TGTGCCAGCAGCTTAGAGCTAGCGGGGGGGCACAATGAGCAGTTCTTC
CDR3 protein: CASSLELAGGHNEQFF
D gene: TRBD2
clone size: .
V gene: TRBV7-9
J gene: TRBJ2-1

CDR3 DNA: TGTGCCAGCAGCTTAACTAGCGGGGGGTCCTACAATGAGCAGTTCTTC
CDR3 protein: CASSLTSGGSYNEQFF
D gene: TRBD2
clone size: many
V gene: TRBV7-4
J gene: TRBJ2-1

CDR3 DNA: TGTGCCAGCAGCAAAGCCGACAGGCAAGCTTTCTTT
CDR3 protein: CASSKADRQAFF
D gene: .
clone size: .
V gene: TRBV6-6
J gene: TRBJ1-1

CDR3 DNA: TGCAGTGCTAGGCACTTGGCCTATGGCTACACCTTC
CDR3 protein: CSARHLAYGYTF
D gene: .
clone size: many
V gene: TRBV20-1
J gene: TRBJ1-2

CDR3 DNA: TGTGCCAGCAGTTACTCGTCGGGGGCCTACGAGCAGTACTTC
CDR3 protein: CASSYSSGAYEQYF
D gene: .
clone size: .
V gene: TRBV6-5
J gene: TRBJ2-7

CDR3 DNA: TGCAGTGCTAGATGGGACACCCCAAATGAGCAGTTCTTC
CDR3 protein: CSARWDTPNEQFF
D gene: .
clone size: few
V gene: TRBV20-1
J gene: TRBJ2-1

CDR3 DNA: TGTGCCAGCGGGATGACTGGGGTAGTTGAGACCCAGTACTTC
CDR3 protein: CASGMTGVVETQYF
D gene: .
clone size: many
V gene: TRBV11-2
J gene: TRBJ2-5

CDR3 DNA: TGTGCCAGCAGCTTAGGCGGGACCGAGCAGTACTTC
CDR3 protein: CASSLGGTEQYF
D gene: .
clone size: .
V gene: TRBV11-2
J gene: TRBJ2-7

CDR3 DNA: TGTGCCAGCGGGCCCGGGACAAAAGAGACCCAGTACTTC
CDR3 protein: CASGPGTKETQYF
D gene: .
clone size: .
V gene: TRBV12-3/TRBV12-4
J gene: TRBJ2-5

CDR3 DNA: TGTGCCAGCTCACCACAGGCCGGGGGGGCCCAAGAGACCCAGTACTTC
CDR3 protein: CASSPQAGGAQETQYF
D gene: TRBD2
clone size: many
V gene: TRBV18
J gene: TRBJ2-5

CDR3 DNA: TGCGCCAGCAGCTTGACCAGATACGGGGAGACCCAGTACTTC
CDR3 protein: CASSLTRYGETQYF
D gene: .
clone size: .
V gene: TRBV5-1
J gene: TRBJ2-5

CDR3 DNA: TGTGCCAGCACCTCGAGGGACAGGGGGCGTGAGCAGTACTTC
CDR3 protein: CASTSRDRGREQYF
D gene: TRBD1
clone size: many
V gene: TRBV6-1
J gene: TRBJ2-7

CDR3 DNA: TGTGCCAGCAGCTCCCGTCCGTACATAGATACGCAGTATTTT
CDR3 protein: CASSSRPYIDTQYF
D gene: .
clone size: .
V gene: TRBV11-2
J gene: TRBJ2-3

CDR3 DNA: TGCAGCGCGACTTACAACACAGATACGCAGTATTTT
CDR3 protein: CSATYNTDTQYF
D gene: .
clone size: many
V gene: TRBV29-1
J gene: TRBJ2-3